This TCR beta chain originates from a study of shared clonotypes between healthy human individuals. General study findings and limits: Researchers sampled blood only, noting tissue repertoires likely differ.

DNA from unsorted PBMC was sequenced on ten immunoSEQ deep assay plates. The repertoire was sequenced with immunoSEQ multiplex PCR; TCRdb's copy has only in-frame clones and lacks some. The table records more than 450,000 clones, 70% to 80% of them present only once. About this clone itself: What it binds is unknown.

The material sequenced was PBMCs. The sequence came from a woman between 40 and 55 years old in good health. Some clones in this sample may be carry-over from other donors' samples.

In DNA, the CDR3 is TGCAGCGTTACCGGGACAGCTTCCTACGAGCAGTACTTC. Translation gives CSVTGTASYEQYF. The gene calls are TRBV29-1 and TRBJ2-7; 7 positions agree with TRBD1. V dropped 5 bases and J dropped 1; count of bases not matched to a gene: 5. The CDR3 consists of 13 residues. Germline CDR1 SQVTM, CDR2 ANQGSEA.